The rows below give T cell receptor beta chains drawn from one sample of a study of blood T cell repertoires in COVID-19. Sequencing was performed with immunoSEQ multiplex PCR; in TCRdb, only in-frame clones are kept and a portion is missing. The sample has 200,000 to 300,000 clones, 75% to 90% seen once; the top ten hold approximately 2%. The source material was peripheral blood. Receptor source: a man between 25 and 39 years old with active or convalescent COVID-19. CDR3s include the opening cysteine and the closing phenylalanine or tryptophan. The order of the fields is V gene, D gene, J gene, CDR3 protein. D genes are given only for firm matches.

V gene: TRBV19
D gene: TRBD1
J gene: TRBJ2-7
CDR3 protein: CASSMGQTYEQYF

V gene: TRBV4-2
D gene: TRBD1
J gene: TRBJ1-2
CDR3 protein: CASSQATGDNYGYTF

V gene: TRBV10-1
D gene: -
J gene: TRBJ2-3
CDR3 protein: CASSDLARGTDTQYF

V gene: TRBV5-4
D gene: TRBD2
J gene: TRBJ2-3
CDR3 protein: CASSLGGGRFSRGTQYF

V gene: TRBV9
D gene: TRBD1
J gene: TRBJ1-2
CDR3 protein: CASSVVGQPNYGYTF

V gene: TRBV5-4
D gene: -
J gene: TRBJ2-3
CDR3 protein: CASSSEGTDTQYF

V gene: TRBV5-6
D gene: -
J gene: TRBJ2-5
CDR3 protein: CASSLEGVGETQYF

V gene: TRBV7-9
D gene: -
J gene: TRBJ2-7
CDR3 protein: CASSLGGDRPQYF

V gene: TRBV5-5
D gene: -
J gene: TRBJ1-2
CDR3 protein: CASSLSLGGGYGYTF

V gene: TRBV5-1
D gene: -
J gene: TRBJ2-5
CDR3 protein: CASSLTSGETQYF

V gene: TRBV5-4
D gene: TRBD1
J gene: TRBJ2-5
CDR3 protein: CASSLGAGGDQETQYF

V gene: TRBV7-6
D gene: TRBD2
J gene: TRBJ2-2
CDR3 protein: CASSFSLAGGPGELFF

V gene: TRBV5-5
D gene: -
J gene: TRBJ2-6
CDR3 protein: CASNVRGTGANVLTF

V gene: TRBV4-2
D gene: -
J gene: TRBJ1-1
CDR3 protein: CASSQDNRFGTPGDTEAFF

V gene: TRBV7-6
D gene: -
J gene: TRBJ2-2
CDR3 protein: CASSPNRGASGELFF

V gene: TRBV3-1/TRBV3-2
D gene: -
J gene: TRBJ2-4
CDR3 protein: CASSQESAGLNIQYF

V gene: TRBV7-9
D gene: -
J gene: TRBJ1-6
CDR3 protein: CASSRVLSSYNSPLHF